This TCR beta chain originates from a study of blood T cell repertoires in COVID-19. Produced via immunoSEQ multiplex PCR; TCRdb's table is partial and in-frame only. Among 150,000 to 190,000 clones listed, about 80% were seen once. The CDR3 spans 14 residues. CDR1 and CDR2 (germline): SGHRS, YFSETQ. Deletions cut 1 base from V and 1 base from J, with 5 bases between. The chain has TRBV5-1 and TRBJ2-2, with D possibly TRBD1 on 5 matching bases. The sequenced sample was PBMCs or T cells enriched from blood (not recorded which). The source is a man aged 45-65 years who had recovered from COVID-19. The CDR3 coding sequence is TGCGCCAGCAGCTTGACAGGGAACACCGGGGAGCTGTTTTTT. Residues: CASSLTGNTGELFF.